This TCR beta chain was identified in a study of OX40 agonist ivuxolimab in advanced cancers. About the research overall: Intravenous ivuxolimab was administered to patients every 2 weeks at 0.01 to 10 mg/kg.

Systemic immunosuppression or autoimmune disease history was grounds to exclude patients. This clone has more than one count but fewer than ten. The data were produced by immunoSEQ multiplex PCR, yet TCRdb's version contains in-frame clones alone and is incomplete. This repertoire shows around 75,000 clones, 80% to 90% found once; its top ten account for over 0.95%. The specimen comprised CD4+ or CD8+ T cells sorted from blood, sampled in a trial of the OX40 agonist ivuxolimab. This TCR was recovered from an adult with an advanced solid tumor such as melanoma, head and neck, liver or kidney cancer.

The CDR3: CASSPSQGYGYTF. In nucleotides, the CDR3 is TGTGCCAGCAGTCCCAGCCAGGGGTATGGCTACACCTTC. The genes are TRBV27 and TRBJ1-2, with D possibly being TRBD1 (6 bases). The V gene's germline CDR1 is MNHEY and CDR2 SMNVEV (reference sequence). V was shortened by 5 bases and J by 5 bases, with 12 bases between the two germline ends. CDR3 size: 13 residues.